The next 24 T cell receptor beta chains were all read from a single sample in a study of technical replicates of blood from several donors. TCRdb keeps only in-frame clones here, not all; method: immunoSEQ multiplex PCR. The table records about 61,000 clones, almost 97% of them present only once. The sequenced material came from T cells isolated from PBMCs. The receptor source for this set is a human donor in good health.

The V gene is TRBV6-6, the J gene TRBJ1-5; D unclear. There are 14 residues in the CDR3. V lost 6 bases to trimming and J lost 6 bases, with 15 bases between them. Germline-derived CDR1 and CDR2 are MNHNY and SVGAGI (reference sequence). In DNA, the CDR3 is TGTGCCAGCAGACGAACCGGGGAAAGTCAGCCCCAGCATTTT. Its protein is CASRRTGESQPQHF.

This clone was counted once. The CDR3 DNA reads TGTGCCATCAGTGGCGTCAGGGGGCAAAAGGACACTGAAGCTTTCTTT. Protein sequence: CAISGVRGQKDTEAFF. The V call is TRBV10-3, the J call TRBJ1-1; 8 bases align to TRBD1. V lost 4 bases and J lost 3; bases outside the gene matches: 10. CDR1 ENHRY and CDR2 SYGVKD come from the germline V gene. This CDR3 has 16 residues.

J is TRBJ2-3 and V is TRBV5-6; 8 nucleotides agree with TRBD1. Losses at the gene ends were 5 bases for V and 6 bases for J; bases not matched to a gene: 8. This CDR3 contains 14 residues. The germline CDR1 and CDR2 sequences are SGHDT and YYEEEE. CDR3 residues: CASSQGALADTQYF. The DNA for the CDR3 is TGTGCCAGCAGTCAGGGGGCCTTAGCCGATACGCAGTATTTT.

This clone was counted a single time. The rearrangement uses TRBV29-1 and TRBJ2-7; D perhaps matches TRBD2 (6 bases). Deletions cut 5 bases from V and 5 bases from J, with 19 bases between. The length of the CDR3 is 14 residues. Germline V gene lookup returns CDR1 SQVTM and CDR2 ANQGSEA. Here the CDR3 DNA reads TGCAGCGTTAGGCGGGACTTTCAGTACGACGAGCAGTACTTC. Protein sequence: CSVRRDFQYDEQYF.

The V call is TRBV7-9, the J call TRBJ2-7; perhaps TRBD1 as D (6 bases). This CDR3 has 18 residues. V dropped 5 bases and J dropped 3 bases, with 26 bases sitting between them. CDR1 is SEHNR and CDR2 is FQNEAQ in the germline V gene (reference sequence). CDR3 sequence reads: CASSAHATGKPSYYEQYF. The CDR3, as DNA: TGTGCCAGCAGCGCCCATGCGACAGGAAAACCCTCGTACTACGAGCAGTACTTC. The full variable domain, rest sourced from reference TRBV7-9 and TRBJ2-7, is DTGVSQNPRHKITKRGQNVTFRCDPISEHNRLYWYRQTLGQGPEFLTYFQNEAQLEKSRLLSDRFSAERPKGSFSTLEIQRTEQGDSAMYLCASSAHATGKPSYYEQYFGPGTRLTVT.

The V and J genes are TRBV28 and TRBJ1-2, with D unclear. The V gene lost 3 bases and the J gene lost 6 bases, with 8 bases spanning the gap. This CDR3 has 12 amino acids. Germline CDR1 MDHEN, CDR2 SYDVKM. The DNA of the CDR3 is TGTGCCAGCAGTTTGTCTCTAGATGGCTACACCTTC. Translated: CASSLSLDGYTF.

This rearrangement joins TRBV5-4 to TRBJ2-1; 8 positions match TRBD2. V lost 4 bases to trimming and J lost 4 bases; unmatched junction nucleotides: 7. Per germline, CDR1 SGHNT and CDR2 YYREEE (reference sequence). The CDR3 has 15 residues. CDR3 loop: CASSPRGGLYNEQFF. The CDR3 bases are TGTGCCAGCAGCCCTCGCGGGGGGCTTTACAATGAGCAGTTCTTC.

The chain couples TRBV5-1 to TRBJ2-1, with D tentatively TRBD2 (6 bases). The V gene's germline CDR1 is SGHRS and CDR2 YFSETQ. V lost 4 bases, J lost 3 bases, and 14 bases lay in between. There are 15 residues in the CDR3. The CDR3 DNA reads TGCGCCAGCAGCATAGGGACTGGGATCTACAATGAGCAGTTCTTC. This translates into CASSIGTGIYNEQFF.

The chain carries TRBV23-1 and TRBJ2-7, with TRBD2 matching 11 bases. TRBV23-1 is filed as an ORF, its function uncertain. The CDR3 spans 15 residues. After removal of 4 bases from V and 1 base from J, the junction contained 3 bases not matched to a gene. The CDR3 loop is CASSRLAGGSYEQYF. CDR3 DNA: TGCGCCAGCAGTCGCCTAGCGGGAGGATCCTACGAGCAGTACTTC.

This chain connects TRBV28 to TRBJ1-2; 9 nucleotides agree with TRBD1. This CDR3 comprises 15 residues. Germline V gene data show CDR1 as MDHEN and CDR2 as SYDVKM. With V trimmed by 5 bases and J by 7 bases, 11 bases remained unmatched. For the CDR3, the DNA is TGTGCCAGCAGTGTCTTTGACAGGGGGGTCGGTGGCTACACCTTC. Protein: CASSVFDRGVGGYTF.

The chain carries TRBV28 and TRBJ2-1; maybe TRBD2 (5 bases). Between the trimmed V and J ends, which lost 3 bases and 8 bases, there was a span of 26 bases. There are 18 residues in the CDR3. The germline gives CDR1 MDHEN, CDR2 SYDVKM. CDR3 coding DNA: TGTGCCAGCAGTTTTCCCCTCACTTTGGGCCATAGCGTCCATGAGCAGTTCTTC. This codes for CASSFPLTLGHSVHEQFF.

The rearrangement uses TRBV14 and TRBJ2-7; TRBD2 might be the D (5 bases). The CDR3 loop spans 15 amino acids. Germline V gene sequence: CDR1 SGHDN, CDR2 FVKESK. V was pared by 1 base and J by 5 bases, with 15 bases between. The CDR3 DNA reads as TGTGCCAGCAGCCAAGGCCTGGGCCGGGAAAACGAGCAGTACTTC. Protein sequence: CASSQGLGRENEQYF.

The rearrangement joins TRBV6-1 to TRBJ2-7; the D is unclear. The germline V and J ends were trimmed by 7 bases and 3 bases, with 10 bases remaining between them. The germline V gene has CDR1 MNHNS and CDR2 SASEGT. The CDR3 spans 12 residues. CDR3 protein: CASTLSGYEQYF. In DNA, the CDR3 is TGTGCCAGCACTCTCTCGGGCTACGAGCAGTACTTC.

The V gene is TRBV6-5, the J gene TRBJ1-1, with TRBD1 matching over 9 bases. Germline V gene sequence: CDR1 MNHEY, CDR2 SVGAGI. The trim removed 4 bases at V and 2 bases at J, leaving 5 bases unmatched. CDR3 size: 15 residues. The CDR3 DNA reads TGTGCCAGCAGTTCGGACAGGGGCGACAACACTGAAGCTTTCTTT. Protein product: CASSSDRGDNTEAFF.

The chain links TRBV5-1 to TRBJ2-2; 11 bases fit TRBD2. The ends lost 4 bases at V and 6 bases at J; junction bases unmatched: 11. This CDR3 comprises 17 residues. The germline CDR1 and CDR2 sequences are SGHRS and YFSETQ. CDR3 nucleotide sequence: TGCGCCAGCAGCCCGGGGACGACTAGCGGGGTATCCGGGGAGCTGTTTTTT. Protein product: CASSPGTTSGVSGELFF.

CDR3 DNA sequence: TGCGCCAGCAGCGGAACAGGTGCGGCTGAAGCTTTCTTT. Its protein product is CASSGTGAAEAFF. The chain joins TRBV5-1 to TRBJ1-1; maybe TRBD1 (5 bases). This CDR3 is 13 amino acids long. The germline V gene encodes CDR1 SGHRS and CDR2 YFSETQ. Trimming left V 4 bases short and J 6 bases short, with 13 bases between. The full variable domain, with the rest looked up from reference TRBV5-1 and TRBJ1-1, is KAGVTQTPRYLIKTRGQQVTLSCSPISGHRSVSWYQQTPGQGLQFLFEYFSETQRNKGNFPGRFSGRQFSNSRSEMNVSTLELGDSALYLCASSGTGAAEAFFGQGTRLTVV.

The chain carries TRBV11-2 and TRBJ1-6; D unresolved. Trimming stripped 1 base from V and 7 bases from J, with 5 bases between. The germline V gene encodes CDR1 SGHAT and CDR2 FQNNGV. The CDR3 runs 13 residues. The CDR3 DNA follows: TGTGCCAGCAGCTTAGTTGAGAATTCACCCCTCCACTTT. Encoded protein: CASSLVENSPLHF.

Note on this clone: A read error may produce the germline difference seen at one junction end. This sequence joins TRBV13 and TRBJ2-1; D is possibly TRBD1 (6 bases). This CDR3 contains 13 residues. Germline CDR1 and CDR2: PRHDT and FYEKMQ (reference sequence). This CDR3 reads CASTLSYDRFCIF. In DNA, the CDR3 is TGTGCCAGCACCTTATCTTACGACAGGTTTTGTATCTTC.

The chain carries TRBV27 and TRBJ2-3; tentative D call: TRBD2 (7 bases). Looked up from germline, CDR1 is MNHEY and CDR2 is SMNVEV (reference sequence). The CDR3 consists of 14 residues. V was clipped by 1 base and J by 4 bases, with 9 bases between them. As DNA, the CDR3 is TGTGCCAGCAGTTTATGGGGGGGCCCAGATACGCAGTATTTT. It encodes CASSLWGGPDTQYF.

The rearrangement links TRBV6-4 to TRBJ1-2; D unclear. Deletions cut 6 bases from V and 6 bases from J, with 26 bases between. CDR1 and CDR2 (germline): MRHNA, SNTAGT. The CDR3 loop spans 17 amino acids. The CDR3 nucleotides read TGTGCCAGCAGCGCTTCCTGGTCTGACAATACTGTGCATGGCTACACCTTC. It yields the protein CASSASWSDNTVHGYTF.

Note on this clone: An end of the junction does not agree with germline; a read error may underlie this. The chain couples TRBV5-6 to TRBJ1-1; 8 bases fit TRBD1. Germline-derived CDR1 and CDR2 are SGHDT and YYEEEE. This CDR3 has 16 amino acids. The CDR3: CASSLDGYNWNRGTYF. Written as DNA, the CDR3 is TGTGCCAGCAGCTTGGACGGTTATAATTGGAACAGGGGGACTTATTTT.

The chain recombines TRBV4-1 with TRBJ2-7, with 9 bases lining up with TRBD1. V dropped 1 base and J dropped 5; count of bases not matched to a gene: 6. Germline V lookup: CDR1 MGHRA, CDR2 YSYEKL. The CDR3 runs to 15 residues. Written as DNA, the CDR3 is TGCGCCAGCAGCCAAGTCCACAGGGGGCTGGACGAGCAGTACTTC. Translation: CASSQVHRGLDEQYF.

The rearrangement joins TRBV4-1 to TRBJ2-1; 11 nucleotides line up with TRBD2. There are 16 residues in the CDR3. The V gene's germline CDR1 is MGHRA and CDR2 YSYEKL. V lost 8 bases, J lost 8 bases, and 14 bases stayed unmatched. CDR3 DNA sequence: TGCGCCAGCGGGCTAGCGGGAGGAAGCGCGTGGGATGAGCAGTTCTTC. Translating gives CASGLAGGSAWDEQFF.

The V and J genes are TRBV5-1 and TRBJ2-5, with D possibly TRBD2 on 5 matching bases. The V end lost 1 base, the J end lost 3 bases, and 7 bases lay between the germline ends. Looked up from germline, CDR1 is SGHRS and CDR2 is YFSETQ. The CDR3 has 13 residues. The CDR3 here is CASSLPGEETQYF. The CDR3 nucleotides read TGCGCCAGCAGCTTGCCCGGGGAAGAGACCCAGTACTTC.